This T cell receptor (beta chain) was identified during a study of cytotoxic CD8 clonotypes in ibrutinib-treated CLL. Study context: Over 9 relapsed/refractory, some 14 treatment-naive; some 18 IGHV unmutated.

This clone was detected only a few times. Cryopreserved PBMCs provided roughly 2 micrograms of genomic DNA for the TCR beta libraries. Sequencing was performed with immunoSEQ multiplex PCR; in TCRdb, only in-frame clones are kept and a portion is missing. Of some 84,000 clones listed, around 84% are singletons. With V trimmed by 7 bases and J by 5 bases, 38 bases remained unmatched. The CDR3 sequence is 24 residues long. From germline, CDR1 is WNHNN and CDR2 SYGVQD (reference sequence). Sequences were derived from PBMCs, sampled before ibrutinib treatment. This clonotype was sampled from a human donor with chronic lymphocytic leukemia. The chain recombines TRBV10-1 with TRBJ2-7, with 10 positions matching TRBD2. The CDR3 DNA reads TGCGCCAGCAACTCCAATCGCCATGAGTCACCAGGGGCCGGAGCGGGAGGGCCTAATGACGAGCAGTACTTC. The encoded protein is CASNSNRHESPGAGAGGPNDEQYF.